The present entry profiles one T cell receptor (beta chain) with its context. Trimming cost V 1 base and J 5 bases; bases outside gene matches: 9. From germline, CDR1 is SGHAT and CDR2 FQNNGV. This CDR3 contains 16 residues. The data were produced by immunoSEQ multiplex PCR, yet TCRdb's version contains in-frame clones alone and is incomplete. The sample has over 450,000 clones, about 80% seen once. This sample stems from a study of shared T cell receptors in the human thymus. The sample also formed part of further work on human thymus T cells. According to that study: What related research reported was that thymic repertoires overlapped highly among unrelated individuals.

The source material was thymocytes. This TCR derives from a boy in the first two years of life with a congenital heart defect. The V gene is TRBV11-2, the J gene TRBJ2-5; 8 bases agree with TRBD1. The CDR3 sequence: CASSLVDRGPRETQYF. CDR3 nucleotide sequence: TGTGCCAGCAGCTTAGTCGACAGGGGACCCCGGGAGACCCAGTACTTC.